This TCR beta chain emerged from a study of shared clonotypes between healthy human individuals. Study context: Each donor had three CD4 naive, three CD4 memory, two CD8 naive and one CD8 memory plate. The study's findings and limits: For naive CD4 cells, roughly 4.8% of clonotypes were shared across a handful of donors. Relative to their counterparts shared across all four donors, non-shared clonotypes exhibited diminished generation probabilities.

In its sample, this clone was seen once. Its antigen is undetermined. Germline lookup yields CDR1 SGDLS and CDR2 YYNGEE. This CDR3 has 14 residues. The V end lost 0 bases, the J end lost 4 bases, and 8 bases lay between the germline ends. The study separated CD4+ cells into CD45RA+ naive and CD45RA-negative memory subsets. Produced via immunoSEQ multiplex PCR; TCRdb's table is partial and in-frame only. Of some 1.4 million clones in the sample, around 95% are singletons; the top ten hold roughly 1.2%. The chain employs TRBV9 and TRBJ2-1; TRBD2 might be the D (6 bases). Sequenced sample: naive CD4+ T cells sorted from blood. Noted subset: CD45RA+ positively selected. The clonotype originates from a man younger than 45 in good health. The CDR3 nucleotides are TGTGCCAGCAGCGTAGTCAGCGGGTACAATGAGCAGTTCTTC. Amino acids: CASSVVSGYNEQFF.